This passage covers 11 T cell receptor beta chains from one sample sequenced in a study of blood T cell repertoires in COVID-19 (dated by TCRdb to about 2020). Libraries came from the immunoSEQ multiplex PCR assay. Held by TCRdb, this immuneACCESS table contains in-frame sequences only and omits some clones. Under half of the omission traces to an unresolved V gene where checked; the cause of the rest is unknown. The sample includes 150,000 to 200,000 clones, with around nine tenths observed a single time. Approximately 0.8% of the sample is taken by the ten largest. The sample was PBMCs or T cells enriched from blood (not recorded which). The receptors here all came from a woman younger than 35 who had recovered from COVID-19.

The DNA of the CDR3 is TGTGCCAGCTCATCCCGACAGAAAAATTCACCCCTCCACTTT. This gives the protein CASSSRQKNSPLHF. The V call is TRBV18, the J call TRBJ1-6; D might be TRBD1 (5 bases). The V end was cut by 5 bases, the J end by 7 bases, with 12 bases between. Germline lookup yields CDR1 KGHSH and CDR2 LQKENI. This CDR3 is built from 14 residues.

This clone occurred once. The chain has TRBV19 and TRBJ2-2; D not resolved. V was clipped by 5 bases and J by 4 bases, with 11 bases between them. Germline V gene sequence: CDR1 LNHDA, CDR2 SQIVND (reference sequence). The CDR3 runs 14 residues. The CDR3 DNA follows: TGTGCCAGTAGTTACTTAGCTAGCACCGGGGAGCTGTTTTTT. It is translated as CASSYLASTGELFF.

In the case of this clone: The same CDR3 arises from other DNA sequences in this sample as well. The chain combines TRBV7-9 with TRBJ2-7; D is perhaps TRBD1 (6 bases). The CDR3 has 12 amino acids. Germline lookup yields CDR1 SEHNR and CDR2 FQNEAQ (reference sequence). The V end was cut by 5 bases, the J end by 1 base, with 6 bases between. The chain's CDR3 is CASSQGSYEQYF. The CDR3 DNA reads as TGTGCCAGCAGCCAGGGGTCCTACGAGCAGTACTTC.

This clone was counted between two and nine times. This chain connects TRBV6-1 to TRBJ1-5; no reliable D call. Trimming removed 0 bases at V and 6 bases at J, with 12 bases between. Germline CDR1 reads MNHNS; CDR2 reads SASEGT. The CDR3 totals 15 residues. CDR3 DNA sequence: TGTGCCAGCAGTGAAGCATCCTGGTCAGGTCAGCCCCAGCATTTT. As protein: CASSEASWSGQPQHF.

The V call is TRBV3-1 (or the pseudogene TRBV3-2), the J call TRBJ2-4; TRBD2 aligns across 9 bases. This CDR3 comprises 17 residues. With 4 bases clipped from V and 8 bases from J, the junction kept 15 bases outside the gene matches. Germline loops: CDR1 LGHDT, CDR2 YNNKEL (reference sequence). As DNA, the CDR3 is TGTGCCAGCAGCCCGGCGGGGGGGCTAGCGGGACGGGACATTCAGTACTTC. As protein: CASSPAGGLAGRDIQYF.

The rearrangement joins TRBV6-5 to TRBJ2-1; D gene ambiguous. The germline V gene encodes CDR1 MNHEY and CDR2 SVGAGI. This CDR3 has 12 residues. Trimming pared 8 bases from V and 0 bases from J, leaving 5 bases between. The DNA for the CDR3 is TGTGCCAGCTGCGACTCCTACAATGAGCAGTTCTTC. This sequence encodes CASCDSYNEQFF.

This clone was recorded once. This sequence joins TRBV5-6 and TRBJ2-2; TRBD1 matches at 7 bases. V lost 1 base and J lost 1; bases outside the gene matches: 1. Germline CDR1 reads SGHDT; CDR2 reads YYEEEE. The CDR3 has 15 amino acids. This CDR3 reads CASSLTGVNTGELFF. CDR3 sequence (DNA): TGTGCCAGCAGCTTGACAGGGGTGAACACCGGGGAGCTGTTTTTT.

This chain links TRBV7-8 with TRBJ2-7, with 10 nucleotides matching TRBD1. Per the germline V gene, CDR1 is SGHVS and CDR2 is FQNEAQ. CDR3 length: 15 residues. J gave up 5 bases and V 5 bases, and 9 bases lay outside the gene matches. In DNA, the CDR3 is TGTGCCAGCAGCACGACCGGGACAGGGGACGACGAGCAGTACTTC. Amino acid sequence: CASSTTGTGDDEQYF.

V gene TRBV7-2 combines with J gene TRBJ1-1; D uncertain. The CDR3 runs to 14 residues. Germline V gene lookup returns CDR1 SGHTA and CDR2 FQGNSA. The ends were cut back, 5 bases at V and 0 bases at J, with 10 bases in the middle. The CDR3 spells CASSQDSLNTEAFF. The CDR3 coding sequence is TGTGCCAGCAGCCAGGACTCATTGAACACTGAAGCTTTCTTT.

V and J are TRBV27 and TRBJ2-7; a possible D gene is TRBD1 (5 bases). This CDR3 has 14 amino acids. The V gene's germline CDR1 is MNHEY and CDR2 SMNVEV (reference sequence). Trimming cost V 5 bases and J 1 base, with 12 bases left between them. CDR3 region: CASSTDILSYEQYF. The CDR3 DNA is TGTGCCAGCAGTACGGACATACTATCCTACGAGCAGTACTTC.

The chain links TRBV29-1 to TRBJ2-2; TRBD1 might be the D (5 bases). Germline-derived CDR1 and CDR2 are SQVTM and ANQGSEA. The CDR3 runs 15 residues. V gave up 4 bases and J gave up 5 bases, with 17 bases separating them. The chain's CDR3 is CSVGQGGDLTGELFF. DNA of the CDR3: TGCAGCGTTGGGCAGGGTGGGGATTTGACCGGGGAGCTGTTTTTT.